This TCR beta chain stems from a study of blood T cells in healthy people across ages. Study-level findings and limits: As age increased, TCR beta diversity per million T cells fell in a roughly linear fashion.

The use of a sample-barcoded 5' primer and a J-beta primer mix characterized a second PCR of about 7 to 12 cycles. Every sample produced at least 3 million CDR3-containing paired-end reads. TCRdb re-analysed the 5' RACE reads in MiXCR, keeping a single row per CDR3 protein. Here the sample spans more than 1 million distinct CDR3 sequences, 45% being singletons. Points on this clonotype: The antigen is undetermined.

The V end was cut by 0 bases, the J end by 7 bases, with 12 bases between. The germline CDR1 and CDR2 sequences are DFQATT and SNEGSKA (reference sequence). This CDR3 is built from 13 residues. The chain combines TRBV20-1 with TRBJ1-2; no definite D call. The receptor was isolated from a woman aged 55 to 70 in good health. The sample taken for sequencing was blood. CDR3 in amino acids: CSARDRHAGGYTF. CDR3 bases: TGCAGTGCTAGAGATCGACACGCGGGTGGCTACACCTTC.